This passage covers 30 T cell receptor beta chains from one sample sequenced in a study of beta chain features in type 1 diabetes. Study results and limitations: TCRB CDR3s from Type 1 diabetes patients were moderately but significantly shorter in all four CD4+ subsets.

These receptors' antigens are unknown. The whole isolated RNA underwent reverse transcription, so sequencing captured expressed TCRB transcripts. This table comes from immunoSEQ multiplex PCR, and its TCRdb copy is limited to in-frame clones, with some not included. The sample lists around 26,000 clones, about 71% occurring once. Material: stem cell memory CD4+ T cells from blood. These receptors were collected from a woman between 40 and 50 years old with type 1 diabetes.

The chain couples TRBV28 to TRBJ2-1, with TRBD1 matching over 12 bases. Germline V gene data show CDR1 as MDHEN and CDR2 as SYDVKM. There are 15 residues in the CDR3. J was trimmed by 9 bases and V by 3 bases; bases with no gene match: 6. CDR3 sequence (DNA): TGTGCCAGCAGTTTTGCCGGGACAGGGGGCGGTGAGCAGTTCTTC. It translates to CASSFAGTGGGEQFF. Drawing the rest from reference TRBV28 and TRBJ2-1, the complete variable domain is DVKVTQSSRYLVKRTGEKVFLECVQDMDHENMFWYRQDPGLGLRLIYFSYDVKMKEKGDIPEGYSVSREKKERFSLILESASTNQTSMYLCASSFAGTGGGEQFFGPGTRLTVL.

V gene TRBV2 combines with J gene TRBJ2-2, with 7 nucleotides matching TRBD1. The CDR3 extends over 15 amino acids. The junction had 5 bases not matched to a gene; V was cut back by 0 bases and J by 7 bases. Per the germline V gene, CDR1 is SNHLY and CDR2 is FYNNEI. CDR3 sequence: CASSEADRENGELFF. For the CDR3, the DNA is TGTGCCAGCAGTGAAGCCGACAGGGAAAACGGGGAGCTGTTTTTT.

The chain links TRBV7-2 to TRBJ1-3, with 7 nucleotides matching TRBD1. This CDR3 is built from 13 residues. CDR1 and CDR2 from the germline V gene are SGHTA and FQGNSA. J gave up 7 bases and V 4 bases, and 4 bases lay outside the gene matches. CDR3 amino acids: CASSWETGNTIYF. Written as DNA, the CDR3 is TGTGCCAGCAGCTGGGAGACAGGGAACACCATATATTTT.

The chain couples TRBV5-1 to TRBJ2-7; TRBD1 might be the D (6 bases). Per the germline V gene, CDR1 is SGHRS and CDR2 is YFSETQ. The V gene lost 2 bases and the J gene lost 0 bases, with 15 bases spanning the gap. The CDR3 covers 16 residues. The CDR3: CASSFDGADSSYEQYF. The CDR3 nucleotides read TGCGCCAGCAGCTTCGACGGGGCGGACAGCTCCTACGAGCAGTACTTC.

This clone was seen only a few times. CDR3 protein: CASSQDVRSPYNEQFF. Written as DNA, the CDR3 is TGCGCCAGCAGCCAAGATGTACGGTCCCCCTACAATGAGCAGTTCTTC. This chain joins TRBV4-3 and TRBJ2-1; D is uncertain. Between the trimmed V and J ends, which lost 0 bases and 2 bases, there was a span of 11 bases. This CDR3 is 16 amino acids long. Germline assignment: CDR1 LGHNA and CDR2 YSLEER.

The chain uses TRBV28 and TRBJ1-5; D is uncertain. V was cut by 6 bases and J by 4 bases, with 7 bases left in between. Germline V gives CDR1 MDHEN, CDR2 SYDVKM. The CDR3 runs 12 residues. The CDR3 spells CASRAANQPQHF. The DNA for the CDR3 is TGTGCCAGCAGGGCAGCGAATCAGCCCCAGCATTTT.

The CDR3 DNA reads as TGTGCCAGCAGTGAAGCAAATAGAGCGGGGGCTCAAAACATTCAGTACTTC. It encodes CASSEANRAGAQNIQYF. The rearrangement links TRBV6-1 to TRBJ2-4; 8 bases agree with TRBD2. The V gene's germline CDR1 is MNHNS and CDR2 SASEGT. V was clipped by 0 bases and J by 5 bases; unmatched bases: 9. The CDR3 runs to 17 residues.

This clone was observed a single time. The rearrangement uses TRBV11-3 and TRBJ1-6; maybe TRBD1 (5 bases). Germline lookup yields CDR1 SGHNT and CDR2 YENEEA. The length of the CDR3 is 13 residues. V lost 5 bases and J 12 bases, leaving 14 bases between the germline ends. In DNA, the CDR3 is TGTGCCAGCAGCGGCTCCTCGGGGGGACCCCTCCACTTT. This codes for CASSGSSGGPLHF.

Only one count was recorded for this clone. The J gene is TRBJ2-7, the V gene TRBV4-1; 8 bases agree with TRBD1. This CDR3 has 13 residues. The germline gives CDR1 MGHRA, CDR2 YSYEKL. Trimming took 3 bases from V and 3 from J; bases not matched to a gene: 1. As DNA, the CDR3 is TGCGCCAGCAGCCAGGACAGGGACTACGAGCAGTACTTC. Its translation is CASSQDRDYEQYF.

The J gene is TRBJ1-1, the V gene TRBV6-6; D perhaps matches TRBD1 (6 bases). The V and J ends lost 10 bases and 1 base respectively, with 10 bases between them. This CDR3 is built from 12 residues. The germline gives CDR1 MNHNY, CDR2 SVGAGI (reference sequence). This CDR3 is CATQGPNTEAFF. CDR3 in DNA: TGTGCCACCCAGGGGCCGAACACTGAAGCTTTCTTT.

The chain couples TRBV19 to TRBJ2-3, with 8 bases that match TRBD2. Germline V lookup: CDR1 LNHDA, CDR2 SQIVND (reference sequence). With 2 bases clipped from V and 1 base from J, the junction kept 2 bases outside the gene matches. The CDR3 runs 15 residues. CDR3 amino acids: CASSIRRGGTDTQYF. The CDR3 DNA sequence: TGTGCCAGTAGTATACGGCGGGGGGGCACAGATACGCAGTATTTT.

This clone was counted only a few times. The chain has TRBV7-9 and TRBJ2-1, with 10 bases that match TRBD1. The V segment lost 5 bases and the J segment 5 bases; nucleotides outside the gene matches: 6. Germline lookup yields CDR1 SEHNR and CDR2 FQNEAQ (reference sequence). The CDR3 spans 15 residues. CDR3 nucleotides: TGTGCCAGCAGCGCCAGGACAGGGGGGAACAATGAGCAGTTCTTC. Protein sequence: CASSARTGGNNEQFF.

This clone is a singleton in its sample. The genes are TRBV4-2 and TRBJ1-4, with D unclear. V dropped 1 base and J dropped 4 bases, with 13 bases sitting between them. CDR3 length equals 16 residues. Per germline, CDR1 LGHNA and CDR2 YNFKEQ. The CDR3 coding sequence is TGTGCCAGCAGCCAAGGGAGGGAAGGAATTAATGAAAAACTGTTTTTT. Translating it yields CASSQGREGINEKLFF.

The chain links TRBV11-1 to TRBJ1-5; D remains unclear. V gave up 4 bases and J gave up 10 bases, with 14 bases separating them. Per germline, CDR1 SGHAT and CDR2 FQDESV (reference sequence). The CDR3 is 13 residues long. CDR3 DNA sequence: TGTGCCAGCAGCTCCCTACGGGGTGAACCCCAGCATTTT. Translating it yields CASSSLRGEPQHF.

The CDR3 region has the DNA TGTGCCAGCAGAGGGGCGGGAGGCTTGGGCGAGCAGTACTTC. This codes for CASRGAGGLGEQYF. This rearrangement joins TRBV11-2 to TRBJ2-7, with TRBD2 matching over 8 bases. CDR3 length: 14 amino acids. Germline lookup yields CDR1 SGHAT and CDR2 FQNNGV. V gave up 6 bases and J gave up 6 bases; unmatched junction bases: 10.

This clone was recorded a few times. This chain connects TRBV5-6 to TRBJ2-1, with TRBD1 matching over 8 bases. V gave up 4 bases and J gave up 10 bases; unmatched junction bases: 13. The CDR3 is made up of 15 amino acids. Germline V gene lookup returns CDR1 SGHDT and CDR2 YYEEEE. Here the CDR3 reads CASSPPAGGTEEQFF. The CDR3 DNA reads TGTGCCAGCAGCCCCCCCGCAGGGGGCACAGAGGAGCAGTTCTTC. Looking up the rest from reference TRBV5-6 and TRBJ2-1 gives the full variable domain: DAGVTQSPTHLIKTRGQQVTLRCSPKSGHDTVSWYQQALGQGPQFIFQYYEEEERQRGNFPDRFSGHQFPNYSSELNVNALLLGDSALYLCASSPPAGGTEEQFFGPGTRLTVL.

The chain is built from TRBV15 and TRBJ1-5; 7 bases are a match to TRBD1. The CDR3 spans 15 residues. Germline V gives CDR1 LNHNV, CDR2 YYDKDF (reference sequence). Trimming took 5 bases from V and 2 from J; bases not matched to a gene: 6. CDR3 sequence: CATSSGTAGNQPQHF. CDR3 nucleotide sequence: TGTGCCACCAGCTCCGGGACAGCCGGCAATCAGCCCCAGCATTTT.

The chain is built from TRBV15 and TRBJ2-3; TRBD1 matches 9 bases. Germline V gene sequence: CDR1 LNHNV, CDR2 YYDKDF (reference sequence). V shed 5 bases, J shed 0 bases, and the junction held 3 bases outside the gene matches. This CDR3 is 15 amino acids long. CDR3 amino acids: CATSPGQGSTDTQYF. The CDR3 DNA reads TGTGCCACCAGCCCGGGACAGGGTAGCACAGATACGCAGTATTTT.

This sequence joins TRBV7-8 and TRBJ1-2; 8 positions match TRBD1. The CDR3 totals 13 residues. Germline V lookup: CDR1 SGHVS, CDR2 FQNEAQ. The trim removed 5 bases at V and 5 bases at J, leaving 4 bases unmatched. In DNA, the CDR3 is TGTGCCAGCAGCCAACAGGGGGAATATGGCTACACCTTC. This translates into CASSQQGEYGYTF.

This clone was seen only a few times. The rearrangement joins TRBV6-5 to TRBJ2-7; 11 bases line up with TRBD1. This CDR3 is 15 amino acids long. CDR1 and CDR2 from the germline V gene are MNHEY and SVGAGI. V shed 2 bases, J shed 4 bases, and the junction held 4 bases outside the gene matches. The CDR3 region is CASSYRGTGGYEQYF. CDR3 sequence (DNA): TGTGCCAGCAGTTACCGCGGGACAGGGGGTTACGAGCAGTACTTC.

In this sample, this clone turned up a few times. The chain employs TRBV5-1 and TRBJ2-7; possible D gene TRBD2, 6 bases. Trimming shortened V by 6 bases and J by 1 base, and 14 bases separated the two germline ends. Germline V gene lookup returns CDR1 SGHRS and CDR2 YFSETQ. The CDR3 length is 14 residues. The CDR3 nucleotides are TGCGCCAGCACCCCATCCGGGACTTCCTACGAGCAGTACTTC. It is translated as CASTPSGTSYEQYF.

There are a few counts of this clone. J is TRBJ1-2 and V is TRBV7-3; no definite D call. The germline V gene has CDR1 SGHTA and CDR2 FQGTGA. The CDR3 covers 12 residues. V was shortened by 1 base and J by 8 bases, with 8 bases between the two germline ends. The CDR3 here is CASSLNGQGYTF. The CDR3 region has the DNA TGTGCCAGCAGCTTAAATGGGCAGGGCTACACCTTC.

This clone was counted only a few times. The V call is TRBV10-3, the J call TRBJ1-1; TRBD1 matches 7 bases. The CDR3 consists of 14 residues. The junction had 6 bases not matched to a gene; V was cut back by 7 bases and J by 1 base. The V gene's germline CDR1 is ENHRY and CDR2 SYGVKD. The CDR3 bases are TGTGCCATCAAGGACAGGCAGGGGAACACTGAAGCTTTCTTT. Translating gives CAIKDRQGNTEAFF.

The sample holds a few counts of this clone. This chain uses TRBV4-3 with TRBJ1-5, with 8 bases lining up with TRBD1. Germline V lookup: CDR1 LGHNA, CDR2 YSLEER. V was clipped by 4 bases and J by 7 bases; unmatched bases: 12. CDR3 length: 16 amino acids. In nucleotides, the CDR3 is TGCGCCAGCAGCCCGGGACAGGCTTTGGGGGGCCAGCCCCAGCATTTT. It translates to CASSPGQALGGQPQHF.

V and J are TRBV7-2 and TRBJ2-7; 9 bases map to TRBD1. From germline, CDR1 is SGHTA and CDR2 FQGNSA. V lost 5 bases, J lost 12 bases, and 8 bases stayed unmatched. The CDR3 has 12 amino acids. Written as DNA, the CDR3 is TGTGCCAGCAGCACGGACAGGGGCGTGCGGTACTTC. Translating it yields CASSTDRGVRYF.

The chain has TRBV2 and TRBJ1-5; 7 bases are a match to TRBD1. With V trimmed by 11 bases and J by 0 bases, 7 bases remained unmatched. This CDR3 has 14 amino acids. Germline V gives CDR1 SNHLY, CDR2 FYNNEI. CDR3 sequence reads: CACTGTDSNQPQHF. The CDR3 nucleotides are TGTGCCTGTACCGGGACAGATAGCAATCAGCCCCAGCATTTT.

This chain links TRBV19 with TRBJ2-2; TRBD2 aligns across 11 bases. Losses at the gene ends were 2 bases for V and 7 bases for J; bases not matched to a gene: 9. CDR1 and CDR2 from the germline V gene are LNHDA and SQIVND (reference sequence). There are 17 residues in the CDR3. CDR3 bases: TGTGCCAGTAGTATAACTAGCGGGAGAGGGAAGGGCGGGGAGCTGTTTTTT. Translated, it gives CASSITSGRGKGGELFF.

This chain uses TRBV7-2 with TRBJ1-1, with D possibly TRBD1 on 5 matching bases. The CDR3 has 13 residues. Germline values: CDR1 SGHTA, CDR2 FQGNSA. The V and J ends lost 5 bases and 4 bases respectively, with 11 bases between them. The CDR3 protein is CASSVRVSTEAFF. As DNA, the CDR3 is TGTGCCAGCAGCGTCAGGGTGAGCACTGAAGCTTTCTTT.

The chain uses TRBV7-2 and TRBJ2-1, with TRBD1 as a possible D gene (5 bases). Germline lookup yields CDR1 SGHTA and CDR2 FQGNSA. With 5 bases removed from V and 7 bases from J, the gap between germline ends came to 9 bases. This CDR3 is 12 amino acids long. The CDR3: CASSQQVNEQFF. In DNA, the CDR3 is TGTGCCAGCAGCCAACAGGTTAATGAGCAGTTCTTC.

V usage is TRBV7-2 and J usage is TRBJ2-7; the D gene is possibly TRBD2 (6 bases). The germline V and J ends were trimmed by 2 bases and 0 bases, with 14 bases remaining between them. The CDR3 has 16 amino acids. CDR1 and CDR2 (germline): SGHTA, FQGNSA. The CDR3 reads CASSLSGGASSYEQYF. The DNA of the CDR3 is TGTGCCAGCAGCTTAAGCGGAGGGGCTAGCTCCTACGAGCAGTACTTC.